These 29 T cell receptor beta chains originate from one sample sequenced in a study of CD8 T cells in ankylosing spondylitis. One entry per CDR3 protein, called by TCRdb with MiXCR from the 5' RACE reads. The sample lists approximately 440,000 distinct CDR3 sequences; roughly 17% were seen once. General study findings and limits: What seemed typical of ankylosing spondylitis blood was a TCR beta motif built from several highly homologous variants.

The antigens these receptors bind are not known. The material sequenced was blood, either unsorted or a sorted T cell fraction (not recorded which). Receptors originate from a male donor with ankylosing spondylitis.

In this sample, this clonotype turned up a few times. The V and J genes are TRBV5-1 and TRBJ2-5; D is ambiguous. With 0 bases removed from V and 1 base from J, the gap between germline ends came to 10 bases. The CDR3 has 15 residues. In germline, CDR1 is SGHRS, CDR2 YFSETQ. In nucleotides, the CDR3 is TGCGCCAGCAGCTTGGGCCAGACCCTCCAAGAGACCCAGTACTTC. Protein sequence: CASSLGQTLQETQYF.

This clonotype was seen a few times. The DNA for the CDR3 is TGTGCCAGCAGACGACAGGGTCTGGATTCACCCCTCCACTTT. This translates into CASRRQGLDSPLHF. The chain is built from TRBV12-3 or TRBV12-4 and TRBJ1-6; TRBD1 agrees at 7 bases. The ends lost 6 bases at V and 8 bases at J; junction bases unmatched: 7. This CDR3 contains 14 residues.

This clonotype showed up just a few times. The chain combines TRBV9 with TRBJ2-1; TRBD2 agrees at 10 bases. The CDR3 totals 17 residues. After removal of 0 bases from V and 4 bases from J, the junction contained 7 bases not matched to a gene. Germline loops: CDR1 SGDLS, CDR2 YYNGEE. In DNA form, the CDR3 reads TGTGCCAGCAGCGTAGGATTAGCGGGAGGAAGGTACAATGAGCAGTTCTTC. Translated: CASSVGLAGGRYNEQFF.

The CDR3 sequence is CASSYEMGNYGYTF. The CDR3 DNA follows: TGTGCCAGCAGTTACGAAATGGGCAACTATGGCTACACCTTC. This chain joins TRBV6-5 and TRBJ1-2; D remains unclear. The CDR3 has 14 amino acids. Trimming took off 2 bases at V and 2 bases at J, with 9 bases between the two ends. Germline V CDR1 and CDR2: MNHEY, SVGAGI.

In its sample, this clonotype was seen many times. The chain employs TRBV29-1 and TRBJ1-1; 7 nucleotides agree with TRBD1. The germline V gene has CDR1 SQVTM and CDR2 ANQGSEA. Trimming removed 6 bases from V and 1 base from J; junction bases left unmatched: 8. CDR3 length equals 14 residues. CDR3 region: CSVRSGQRNTEAFF. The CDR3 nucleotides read TGCAGCGTCCGTTCGGGACAGCGGAACACTGAAGCTTTCTTT.

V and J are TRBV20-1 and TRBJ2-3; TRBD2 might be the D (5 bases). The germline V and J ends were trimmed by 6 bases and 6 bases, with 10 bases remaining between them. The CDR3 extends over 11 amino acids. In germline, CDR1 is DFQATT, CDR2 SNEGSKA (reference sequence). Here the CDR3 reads CSALTGDTQYF. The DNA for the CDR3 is TGCAGTGCCTTGACGGGGGATACGCAGTATTTT.

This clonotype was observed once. This CDR3 is CASSSHRGRKTQYF. The DNA for the CDR3 is TGTGCCAGCAGTTCGCACAGGGGGCGGAAGACCCAGTACTTC. V and J are TRBV6-5 and TRBJ2-5, with 9 bases aligning to TRBD1. CDR1 MNHEY and CDR2 SVGAGI come from the germline V gene. The CDR3 totals 14 residues. Trimming cost V 4 bases and J 6 bases; bases outside gene matches: 6.

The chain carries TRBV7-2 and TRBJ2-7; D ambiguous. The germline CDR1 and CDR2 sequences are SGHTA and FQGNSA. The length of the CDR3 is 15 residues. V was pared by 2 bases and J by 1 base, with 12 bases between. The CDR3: CASSLRPEVSYEQYF. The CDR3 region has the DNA TGTGCCAGCAGCTTAAGGCCTGAGGTGTCCTACGAGCAGTACTTC.

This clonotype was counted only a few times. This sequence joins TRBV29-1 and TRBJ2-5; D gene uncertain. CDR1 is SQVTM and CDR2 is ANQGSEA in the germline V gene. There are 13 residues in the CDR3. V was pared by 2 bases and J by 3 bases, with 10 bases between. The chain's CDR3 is CSVESGGKETQYF. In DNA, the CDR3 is TGCAGCGTTGAATCGGGCGGTAAAGAGACCCAGTACTTC.

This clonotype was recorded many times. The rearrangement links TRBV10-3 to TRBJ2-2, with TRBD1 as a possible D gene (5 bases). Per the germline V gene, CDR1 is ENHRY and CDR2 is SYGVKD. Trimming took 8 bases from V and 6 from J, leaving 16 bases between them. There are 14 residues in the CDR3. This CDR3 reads CAIGFQGSAGELFF. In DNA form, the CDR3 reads TGTGCCATCGGGTTTCAGGGATCGGCCGGGGAGCTGTTTTTT.

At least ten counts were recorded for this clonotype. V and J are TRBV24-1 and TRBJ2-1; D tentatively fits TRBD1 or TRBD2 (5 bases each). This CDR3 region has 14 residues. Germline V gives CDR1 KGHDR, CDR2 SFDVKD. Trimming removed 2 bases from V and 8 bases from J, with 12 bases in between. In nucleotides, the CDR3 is TGTGCCACCAGTGATTCGGGGCCAAAGGATGAGCAGTTCTTC. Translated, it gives CATSDSGPKDEQFF.

The CDR3 loop reads CSVAPRVSYEQYF. As DNA, the CDR3 is TGCAGCGTTGCCCCCAGGGTAAGCTACGAGCAGTACTTC. The genes are TRBV29-1 and TRBJ2-7; TRBD1 is a possible D gene (5 bases). The length of the CDR3 is 13 residues. Germline values: CDR1 SQVTM, CDR2 ANQGSEA. Between the trimmed V and J ends, which lost 4 bases and 3 bases, there was a span of 13 bases.

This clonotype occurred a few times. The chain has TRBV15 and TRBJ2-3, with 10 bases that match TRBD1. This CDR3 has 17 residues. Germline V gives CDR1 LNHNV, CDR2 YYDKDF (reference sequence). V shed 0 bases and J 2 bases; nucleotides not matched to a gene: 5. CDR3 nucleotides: TGTGCCACCAGCAGAGATAGGGGACAGGGGCACACAGATACGCAGTATTTT. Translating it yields CATSRDRGQGHTDTQYF. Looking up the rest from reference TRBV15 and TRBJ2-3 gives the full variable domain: DAMVIQNPRYQVTQFGKPVTLSCSQTLNHNVMYWYQQKSSQAPKLLFHYYDKDFNNEADTPDNFQSRRPNTSFCFLDIRSPGLGDTAMYLCATSRDRGQGHTDTQYFGPGTRLTVL.

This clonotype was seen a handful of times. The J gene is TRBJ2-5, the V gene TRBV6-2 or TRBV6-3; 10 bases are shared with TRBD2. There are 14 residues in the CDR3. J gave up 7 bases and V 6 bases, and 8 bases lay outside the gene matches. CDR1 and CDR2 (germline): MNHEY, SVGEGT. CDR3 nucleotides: TGTGCCAGCAGCCAGGGACTAGCGAAAGGGACCCAGTACTTC. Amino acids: CASSQGLAKGTQYF.

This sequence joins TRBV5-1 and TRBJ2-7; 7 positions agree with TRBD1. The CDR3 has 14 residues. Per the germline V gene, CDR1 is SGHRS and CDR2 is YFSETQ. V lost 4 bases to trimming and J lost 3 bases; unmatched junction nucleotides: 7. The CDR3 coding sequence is TGCGCCAGCAGCCCCCCTGGGACAGACTACGAGCAGTACTTC. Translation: CASSPPGTDYEQYF.

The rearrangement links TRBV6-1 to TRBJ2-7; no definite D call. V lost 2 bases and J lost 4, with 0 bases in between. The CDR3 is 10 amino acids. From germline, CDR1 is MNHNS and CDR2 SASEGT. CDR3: CASSEYEQYF. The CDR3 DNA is TGTGCCAGCAGTGAATACGAGCAGTACTTC.

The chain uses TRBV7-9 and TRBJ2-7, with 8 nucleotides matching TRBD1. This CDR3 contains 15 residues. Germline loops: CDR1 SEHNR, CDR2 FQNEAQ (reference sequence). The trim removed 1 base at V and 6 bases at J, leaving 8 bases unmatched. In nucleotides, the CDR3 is TGTGCCAGCAGCTTAGAGGGGGCCAGGGGGCGCGAGCAGTACTTC. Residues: CASSLEGARGREQYF.

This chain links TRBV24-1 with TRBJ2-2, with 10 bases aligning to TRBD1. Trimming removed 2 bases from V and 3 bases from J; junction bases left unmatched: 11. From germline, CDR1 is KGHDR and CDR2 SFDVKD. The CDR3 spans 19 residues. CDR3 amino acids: CATSDWGDRGGQYTGELFF. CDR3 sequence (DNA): TGTGCCACCAGTGATTGGGGGGACAGGGGAGGTCAATACACCGGGGAGCTGTTTTTT.

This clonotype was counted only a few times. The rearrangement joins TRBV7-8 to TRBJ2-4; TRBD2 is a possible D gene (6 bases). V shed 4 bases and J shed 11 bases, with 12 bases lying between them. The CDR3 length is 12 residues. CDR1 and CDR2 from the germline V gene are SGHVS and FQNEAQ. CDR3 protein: CASSSIGEVQYF. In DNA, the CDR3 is TGTGCCAGCAGCTCCATAGGGGAGGTTCAGTACTTC.

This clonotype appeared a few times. The CDR3 sequence: CASSLSSSGRVLYEQYF. The CDR3 DNA sequence: TGTGCCAGCAGCTTATCTTCTAGCGGGAGGGTTCTGTACGAGCAGTACTTC. The V gene is TRBV7-2, the J gene TRBJ2-7; 12 nucleotides agree with TRBD2. The germline V gene has CDR1 SGHTA and CDR2 FQGNSA. With V trimmed by 2 bases and J by 4 bases, 9 bases remained unmatched. This CDR3 spans 17 amino acids.

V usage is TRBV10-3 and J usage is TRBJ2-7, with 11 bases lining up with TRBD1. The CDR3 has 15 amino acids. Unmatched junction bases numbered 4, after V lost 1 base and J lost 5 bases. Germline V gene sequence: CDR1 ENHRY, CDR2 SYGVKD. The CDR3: CAISELGQGDDEQYF. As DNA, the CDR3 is TGTGCCATCAGTGAGTTGGGACAGGGGGACGACGAGCAGTACTTC.

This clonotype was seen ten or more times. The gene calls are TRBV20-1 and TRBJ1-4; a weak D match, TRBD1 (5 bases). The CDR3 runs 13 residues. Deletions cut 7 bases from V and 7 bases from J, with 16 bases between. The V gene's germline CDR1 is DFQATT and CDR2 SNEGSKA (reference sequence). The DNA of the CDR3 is TGCAGTGTCCCGGCGGGGCGAGGTGAAAAACTGTTTTTT. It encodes CSVPAGRGEKLFF.

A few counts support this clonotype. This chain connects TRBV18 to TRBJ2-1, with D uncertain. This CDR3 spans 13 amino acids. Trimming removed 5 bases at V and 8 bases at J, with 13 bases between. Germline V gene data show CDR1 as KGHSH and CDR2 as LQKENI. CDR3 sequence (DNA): TGTGCCAGCTCATACGACCTGGGTGATGAGCAGTTCTTC. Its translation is CASSYDLGDEQFF.

CDR3 sequence reads: CASSPRSAGVADTQYF. The CDR3 nucleotides read TGTGCCAGCAGCCCTAGATCGGCAGGGGTGGCAGATACGCAGTATTTT. The gene calls are TRBV3-1 and TRBJ2-3; D might be TRBD1 (6 bases). There are 16 residues in the CDR3. The germline gives CDR1 LGHDT, CDR2 YNNKEL (reference sequence). V was pared by 4 bases and J by 4 bases, with 18 bases between.

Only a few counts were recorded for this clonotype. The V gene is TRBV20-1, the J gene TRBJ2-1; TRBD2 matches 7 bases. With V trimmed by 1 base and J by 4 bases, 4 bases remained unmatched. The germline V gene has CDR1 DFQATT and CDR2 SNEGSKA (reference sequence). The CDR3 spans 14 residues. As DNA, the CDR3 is TGCAGTGCTAGAGGCGGGAGCCTTTACAATGAGCAGTTCTTC. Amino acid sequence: CSARGGSLYNEQFF.

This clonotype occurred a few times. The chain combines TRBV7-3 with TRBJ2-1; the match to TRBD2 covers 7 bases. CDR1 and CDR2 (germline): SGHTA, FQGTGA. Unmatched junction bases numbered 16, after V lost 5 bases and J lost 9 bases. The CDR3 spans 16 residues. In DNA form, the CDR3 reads TGTGCCAGCAGCCCGTTCGTTGGGACTACCTTCAGTGAGCAGTTCTTC. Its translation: CASSPFVGTTFSEQFF. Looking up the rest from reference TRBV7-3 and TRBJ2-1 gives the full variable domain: GAGVSQTPSNKVTEKGKYVELRCDPISGHTALYWYRQSLGQGPEFLIYFQGTGAADDSGLPNDRFFAVRPEGSVSTLKIQRTERGDSAVYLCASSPFVGTTFSEQFFGPGTRLTVL.

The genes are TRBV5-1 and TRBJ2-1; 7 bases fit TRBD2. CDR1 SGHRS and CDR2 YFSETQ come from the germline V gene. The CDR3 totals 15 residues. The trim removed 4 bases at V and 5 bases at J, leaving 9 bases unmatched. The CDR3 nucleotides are TGCGCCAGCAGCATAGTCGGGGGGTCACACAATGAGCAGTTCTTC. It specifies CASSIVGGSHNEQFF. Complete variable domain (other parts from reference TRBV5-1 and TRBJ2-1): KAGVTQTPRYLIKTRGQQVTLSCSPISGHRSVSWYQQTPGQGLQFLFEYFSETQRNKGNFPGRFSGRQFSNSRSEMNVSTLELGDSALYLCASSIVGGSHNEQFFGPGTRLTVL.

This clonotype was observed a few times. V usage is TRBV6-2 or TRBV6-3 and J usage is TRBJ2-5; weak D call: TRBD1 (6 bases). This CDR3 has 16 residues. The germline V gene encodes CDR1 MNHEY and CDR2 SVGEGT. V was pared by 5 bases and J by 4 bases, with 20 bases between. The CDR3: CASSRGWGTIGETQYF. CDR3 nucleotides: TGTGCCAGCAGTCGGGGTTGGGGGACAATAGGAGAGACCCAGTACTTC.

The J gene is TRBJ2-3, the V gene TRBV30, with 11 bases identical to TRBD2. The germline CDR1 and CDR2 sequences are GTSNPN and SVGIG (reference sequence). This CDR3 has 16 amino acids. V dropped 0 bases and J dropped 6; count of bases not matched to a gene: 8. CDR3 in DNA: TGTGCCTGGAGTGTTATGAGAACTAGCGGGGGTGATACGCAGTATTTT. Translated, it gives CAWSVMRTSGGDTQYF. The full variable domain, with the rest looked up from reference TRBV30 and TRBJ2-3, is SQTIHQWPATLVQPVGSPLSLECTVEGTSNPNLYWYRQAAGRGLQLLFYSVGIGQISSEVPQNLSASRPQDRQFILSSKKLLLSDSGFYLCAWSVMRTSGGDTQYFGPGTRLTVL.